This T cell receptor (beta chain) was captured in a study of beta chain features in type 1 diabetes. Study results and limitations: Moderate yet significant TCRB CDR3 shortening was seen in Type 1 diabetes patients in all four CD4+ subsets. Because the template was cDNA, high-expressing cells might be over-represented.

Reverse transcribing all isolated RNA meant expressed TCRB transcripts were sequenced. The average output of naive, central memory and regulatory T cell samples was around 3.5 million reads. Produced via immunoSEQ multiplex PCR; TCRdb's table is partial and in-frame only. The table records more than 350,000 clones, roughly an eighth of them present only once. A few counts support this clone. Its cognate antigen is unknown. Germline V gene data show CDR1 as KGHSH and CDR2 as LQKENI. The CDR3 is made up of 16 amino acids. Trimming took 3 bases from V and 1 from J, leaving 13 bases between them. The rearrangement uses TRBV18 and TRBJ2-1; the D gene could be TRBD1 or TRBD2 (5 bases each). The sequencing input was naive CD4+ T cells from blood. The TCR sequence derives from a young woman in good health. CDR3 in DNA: TGTGCCAGCTCACCTATTTACGGGACGTCCTACAATGAGCAGTTCTTC. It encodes CASSPIYGTSYNEQFF.